This is a list of T cell receptor beta chains from one sample in a study of blood T cell repertoires in COVID-19. The assay was immunoSEQ multiplex PCR, and TCRdb's table has in-frame clones only and misses some. The repertoire consists of some 150,000 clones, with approximately 85% occurring once and the leading ten covering 1.1%. Specimen: peripheral blood. Receptor source: a middle-aged man with acute or convalescent COVID-19. The CDR3 runs from the conserved cysteine through the conserved F or W. Each record gives: clone size, J gene, V gene, D gene, CDR3 protein, CDR3 DNA. D genes are given only for firm matches. Only some rows state a clone size, as once, few, many or a class for expanded clones.

- TRBJ1-2 TRBV6-2/TRBV6-3 TRBD1 CASSATGATNYGYTF TGTGCCAGCAGCGCCACAGGGGCCACAAACTATGGCTACACCTTC
few TRBJ1-1 TRBV19 TRBD1 CASSAWDSEAFF TGTGCCAGTAGTGCTTGGGACAGTGAAGCTTTCTTT
- TRBJ1-2 TRBV3-1/TRBV3-2 TRBD1 CASSPRERTGFTF TGTGCCAGCAGCCCACGCGAAAGGACAGGGTTCACCTTC
- TRBJ1-1 TRBV3-1/TRBV3-2 - CASSLIGQTNTEAFF TGTGCCAGCAGCCTGATAGGACAGACGAACACTGAAGCTTTCTTT
- TRBJ1-1 TRBV7-3 - CASSLGGTMNTEAFF TGTGCCAGCAGCTTGGGGGGGACTATGAACACTGAAGCTTTCTTT
- TRBJ2-7 TRBV15 TRBD2 CATSREPSGGSYEQYF TGTGCCACCAGCAGAGAACCTAGCGGGGGGTCCTACGAGCAGTACTTC
- TRBJ1-1 TRBV10-3 - CAISDPRQNTEAFF TGTGCCATCAGTGACCCAAGACAGAACACTGAAGCTTTCTTT
- TRBJ1-1 TRBV19 TRBD1 CASSGGQVNTEAFF TGTGCCAGTAGTGGGGGACAGGTGAACACTGAAGCTTTCTTT
- TRBJ2-6 TRBV10-3 - CAISQGKTGANVLTF TGTGCCATCAGTCAGGGGAAAACTGGGGCCAACGTCCTGACTTTC
- TRBJ1-5 TRBV11-2 - CASSLDGGRVGQPQHF TGTGCCAGCAGCTTAGATGGTGGCAGGGTAGGTCAGCCCCAGCATTTT